The 31 T cell receptor beta chains given below trace back to one sample, sequenced in a study of OX40 agonist ivuxolimab in advanced cancers. Libraries were prepared by immunoSEQ multiplex PCR; TCRdb keeps only in-frame clonotypes and omits some of them. The sample contains about 45,000 clones, about 88% of which appear only once. Here the sequenced sample was CD4+ or CD8+ T cells sorted from blood, taken in a trial of the OX40 agonist ivuxolimab. All receptors come from an adult with an advanced solid tumor such as melanoma, head and neck, liver or kidney cancer.

This chain joins TRBV7-9 and TRBJ2-5; D is possibly TRBD1 (6 bases). The V and J ends lost 5 bases and 6 bases respectively, with 13 bases between them. Germline V CDR1 and CDR2: SEHNR, FQNEAQ (reference sequence). The length of the CDR3 is 13 residues. The CDR3 here is CASSVRQAKTQYF. Written as DNA, the CDR3 is TGTGCCAGCAGCGTCCGACAGGCGAAGACCCAGTACTTC.

The chain employs TRBV10-3 and TRBJ2-4, with 7 bases identical to TRBD1. This CDR3 has 14 residues. After removal of 6 bases from V and 7 bases from J, the junction contained 9 bases not matched to a gene. Germline V gives CDR1 ENHRY, CDR2 SYGVKD. The CDR3 DNA is TGTGCCATCAGGCCGACAGGGCGGGTGAACATTCAGTACTTC. It specifies CAIRPTGRVNIQYF.

The V gene is TRBV7-9, the J gene TRBJ2-2; D gene uncertain. The germline CDR1 and CDR2 sequences are SEHNR and FQNEAQ (reference sequence). CDR3 length: 14 amino acids. CDR3 amino acids: CAHSMGANTGELFF. The CDR3 nucleotides read TGTGCGCACAGCATGGGCGCGAACACCGGGGAGCTGTTTTTT.

V and J are TRBV19 and TRBJ1-6, with D perhaps TRBD1 (5 bases). This CDR3 has 14 amino acids. From germline, CDR1 is LNHDA and CDR2 SQIVND (reference sequence). V lost 7 bases and J 4 bases, leaving 11 bases between the germline ends. The DNA for the CDR3 is TGTGCCAGTAAATCGGGGGAGTATAATTCACCCCTCCACTTT. Encoded protein: CASKSGEYNSPLHF.

The CDR3 here is CAISEPGRMNTEAFF. CDR3 nucleotides: TGTGCCATCAGTGAGCCCGGACGGATGAACACTGAAGCTTTCTTT. The rearrangement links TRBV10-3 to TRBJ1-1, with D uncertain. V dropped 2 bases and J dropped 0 bases, with 10 bases sitting between them. Germline assignment: CDR1 ENHRY and CDR2 SYGVKD. The CDR3 runs 15 residues.

This rearrangement joins TRBV27 to TRBJ1-1; D unclear. Trimming cost V 3 bases and J 5 bases, with 7 bases left between them. The CDR3 runs to 12 residues. CDR1 is MNHEY, CDR2 SMNVEV, per germline (reference sequence). The CDR3 region has the DNA TGTGCCAGCAGTTTGCGAGGGACTGAAGCTTTCTTT. It codes for CASSLRGTEAFF.

This clone was seen once. The chain combines TRBV6-5 with TRBJ1-1; D is uncertain. CDR1 and CDR2 from the germline V gene are MNHEY and SVGAGI. The CDR3 has 15 amino acids. V shed 0 bases and J shed 2 bases, with 10 bases lying between them. As DNA, the CDR3 is TGTGCCAGCAGTTACTCGGGCCTCGCAAACACTGAAGCTTTCTTT. Protein sequence: CASSYSGLANTEAFF.

The rearrangement joins TRBV5-1 to TRBJ2-3; D call uncertain. Trimming took 3 bases from V and 5 from J, leaving 13 bases between them. The CDR3 is 14 amino acids. CDR1 is SGHRS, CDR2 YFSETQ, per germline. The CDR3 sequence: CASSSRIAQDTQYF. In nucleotides, the CDR3 is TGCGCCAGCAGCTCCCGAATCGCTCAAGATACGCAGTATTTT.

This clone came up once. The V call is TRBV7-3, the J call TRBJ2-1, with D perhaps matching TRBD2 (5 bases). Germline CDR1 and CDR2: SGHTA and FQGTGA. The V gene lost 6 bases and the J gene lost 2 bases, with 14 bases spanning the gap. The CDR3 loop spans 15 amino acids. Here the CDR3 DNA reads TGTGCCAGCAGGCCCCCGGGGAATGCCTACAATGAGCAGTTCTTC. Its protein is CASRPPGNAYNEQFF.

V is TRBV4-1 and J is TRBJ2-5, with TRBD1 identical over 7 bases. The closer fit of TRBJ2-7 to the DNA end suggests the J call may be wrong. Germline CDR1 reads MGHRA; CDR2 reads YSYEKL. This CDR3 has 16 residues. The CDR3 coding sequence is TGCGCCAGCAGCCAACGGACGGGACAGTCAAATTACGAGCAGTACTTC. Translation gives CASSQRTGQSNYEQYF.

This chain connects TRBV7-2 to TRBJ2-5; TRBD1 agrees at 9 bases. In germline, CDR1 is SGHTA, CDR2 FQGNSA. The CDR3 length is 15 residues. V was clipped by 2 bases and J by 7 bases; unmatched bases: 8. Here the CDR3 DNA reads TGTGCCAGCAGCTTAACGGGGGGACAGGGCGGGACCCAGTACTTC. This encodes CASSLTGGQGGTQYF.

This clone showed up just once. The rearrangement joins TRBV28 to TRBJ2-2, with D perhaps being TRBD1 or TRBD2 (5 bases each). Trimming left V 6 bases short and J 1 base short, with 9 bases between. The length of the CDR3 is 14 residues. Germline V gives CDR1 MDHEN, CDR2 SYDVKM. Here the CDR3 reads CASSWGRNTGELFF. CDR3 DNA sequence: TGTGCCAGCAGCTGGGGACGGAACACCGGGGAGCTGTTTTTT.

This clone appeared a single time. The V and J genes are TRBV19 and TRBJ1-5, with no clear D. Trimming left V 5 bases short and J 4 bases short, with 18 bases between. The germline V gene encodes CDR1 LNHDA and CDR2 SQIVND (reference sequence). The CDR3 is 16 amino acids. The CDR3 protein is CASSLPGAELNQPQHF. As DNA, the CDR3 is TGTGCCAGTAGTCTCCCCGGAGCAGAACTAAATCAGCCCCAGCATTTT.

This clone occurred once. The V and J genes are TRBV29-1 and TRBJ2-1; D perhaps matches TRBD2 (6 bases). This CDR3 has 15 amino acids. Germline V gives CDR1 SQVTM, CDR2 ANQGSEA. V lost 2 bases to trimming and J lost 7 bases, with 18 bases between them. This CDR3 is CSVEPGRFQTNEQFF. In DNA form, the CDR3 reads TGCAGCGTTGAACCCGGGAGATTCCAAACTAATGAGCAGTTCTTC.

The chain is built from TRBV6-5 and TRBJ2-1, with D perhaps assigned TRBD1 or TRBD2 (5 bases each). V lost 5 bases and J 6 bases, leaving 14 bases between the germline ends. Germline CDR1 and CDR2: MNHEY and SVGAGI. The CDR3 spans 14 residues. The CDR3 reads CASSTRDGGNEQFF. The CDR3 nucleotides are TGTGCCAGCAGTACTCGGGACGGCGGCAATGAGCAGTTCTTC.

This chain connects TRBV9 to TRBJ2-7, with D possibly being TRBD2 (5 bases). V was cut by 2 bases and J by 3 bases, with 12 bases left in between. The length of the CDR3 is 14 residues. Germline assignment: CDR1 SGDLS and CDR2 YYNGEE. In nucleotides, the CDR3 is TGTGCCAGCAGCGTGGGAGACTTTCGCTACGAGCAGTACTTC. Protein: CASSVGDFRYEQYF.

This clone was detected only once. The genes are TRBV28 and TRBJ1-6; no definite D call. The CDR3 sequence is 15 residues long. Trimming removed 6 bases at V and 4 bases at J, with 13 bases between. Per the germline V gene, CDR1 is MDHEN and CDR2 is SYDVKM. The CDR3 DNA is TGTGCCAGCAGACCTGACGGAGCTTATAATTCACCCCTCCACTTT. Residues: CASRPDGAYNSPLHF. Combining the CDR3 with reference TRBV28 and TRBJ1-6 gives the whole variable domain DVKVTQSSRYLVKRTGEKVFLECVQDMDHENMFWYRQDPGLGLRLIYFSYDVKMKEKGDIPEGYSVSREKKERFSLILESASTNQTSMYLCASRPDGAYNSPLHFGNGTRLTVT.

The chain combines TRBV5-1 with TRBJ2-2; no clear D. Germline V gives CDR1 SGHRS, CDR2 YFSETQ. The CDR3 is 17 residues long. V was cut by 0 bases and J by 6 bases, with 18 bases left in between. CDR3 amino acids: CASSLEPAVTKAGELFF. In nucleotides, the CDR3 is TGCGCCAGCAGCTTGGAGCCTGCAGTTACTAAGGCCGGGGAGCTGTTTTTT.

V and J are TRBV11-3 and TRBJ2-3; 14 nucleotides match TRBD2. Trimming removed 4 bases from V and 4 bases from J; junction bases left unmatched: 4. CDR3 length equals 16 residues. Germline loops: CDR1 SGHNT, CDR2 YENEEA. CDR3 in amino acids: CASSSGLAGVADTQYF. CDR3 nucleotides: TGTGCCAGCAGCTCGGGACTAGCGGGAGTTGCAGATACGCAGTATTTT.

V gene TRBV10-3 combines with J gene TRBJ2-1, with D possibly being TRBD1 (6 bases). CDR3 length: 17 amino acids. V was clipped by 7 bases and J by 0 bases, with 19 bases between them. Per germline, CDR1 ENHRY and CDR2 SYGVKD. The CDR3 nucleotides read TGTGCCATCAAGTTTGGGGGCAGCCCGAGCTCCTACAATGAGCAGTTCTTC. Translated: CAIKFGGSPSSYNEQFF.

The V and J genes are TRBV6-5 and TRBJ1-3; D unclear. The germline V and J ends were trimmed by 6 bases and 3 bases, with 15 bases remaining between them. CDR3 size: 15 residues. The germline gives CDR1 MNHEY, CDR2 SVGAGI. The CDR3 bases are TGTGCCAGCAGCAACACTTTTCGGTTTGGAAACACCATATATTTT. This codes for CASSNTFRFGNTIYF.

The rearrangement links TRBV5-1 to TRBJ1-4; unclear D gene. The germline V gene encodes CDR1 SGHRS and CDR2 YFSETQ. This CDR3 is built from 14 residues. V was trimmed by 0 bases and J by 4 bases, leaving 7 bases between them. The CDR3: CASSLANSNEKLFF. The DNA of the CDR3 is TGCGCCAGCAGCTTGGCCAACAGTAATGAAAAACTGTTTTTT.

The chain employs TRBV15 and TRBJ2-5; D is unresolved. The CDR3 loop spans 13 amino acids. Germline CDR1 is LNHNV and CDR2 is YYDKDF (reference sequence). V lost 1 base and J 2 bases, leaving 5 bases between the germline ends. The CDR3 DNA is TGTGCCACCAGCAGAGTGGGTCAAGAGACCCAGTACTTC. This translates into CATSRVGQETQYF.

The gene calls are TRBV5-1 and TRBJ1-6; TRBD1 might be the D (6 bases). Germline V gene lookup returns CDR1 SGHRS and CDR2 YFSETQ. CDR3 length: 16 amino acids. V lost 0 bases to trimming and J lost 3 bases, with 10 bases between them. The CDR3 loop is CASSLGQELYNSPLHF. The CDR3 DNA follows: TGCGCCAGCAGCTTGGGACAGGAGCTCTATAATTCACCCCTCCACTTT.

The gene calls are TRBV19 and TRBJ1-5; D might be TRBD1 (6 bases). Trimming left V 6 bases short and J 6 bases short, with 9 bases between. The CDR3 spans 12 residues. Germline CDR1 is LNHDA and CDR2 is SQIVND (reference sequence). CDR3 sequence: CASRRGAQPQHF. In DNA form, the CDR3 reads TGTGCCAGTAGGAGGGGGGCTCAGCCCCAGCATTTT.

The chain combines TRBV5-1 with TRBJ2-7; D remains unclear. Trimming removed 2 bases at V and 3 bases at J, with 9 bases between. The CDR3 consists of 13 residues. The germline V gene has CDR1 SGHRS and CDR2 YFSETQ. CDR3 in amino acids: CASSFISSYEQYF. In DNA form, the CDR3 reads TGCGCCAGCAGCTTTATTAGCAGCTACGAGCAGTACTTC.

V and J are TRBV7-6 and TRBJ2-7, with D possibly matching TRBD1 (7 bases). Germline-derived CDR1 and CDR2 are SGHVS and FNYEAQ. Trimming took 5 bases from V and 6 from J, leaving 23 bases between them. The CDR3 contains 16 residues. CDR3 in DNA: TGTGCCAGCAGCGCCCAAGTCCCCCGACAGGGAGGCGAGCAGTACTTC. Translating gives CASSAQVPRQGGEQYF.

The chain combines TRBV5-1 with TRBJ2-5, with 8 bases aligning to TRBD2. The CDR3 is made up of 15 amino acids. Germline V gene data show CDR1 as SGHRS and CDR2 as YFSETQ. V shed 5 bases and J 4 bases; nucleotides not matched to a gene: 10. Here the CDR3 reads CASSLAGTPGETQYF. The DNA for the CDR3 is TGCGCCAGCAGTTTAGCGGGAACTCCCGGAGAGACCCAGTACTTC.

The chain links TRBV19 to TRBJ1-2, with D perhaps TRBD1 (5 bases). The germline V gene encodes CDR1 LNHDA and CDR2 SQIVND (reference sequence). This CDR3 has 15 amino acids. Deletions cut 3 bases from V and 0 bases from J, with 11 bases between. Here the CDR3 reads CASSIGAGANYGYTF. The CDR3 DNA reads TGTGCCAGTAGTATTGGGGCAGGAGCTAACTATGGCTACACCTTC.

CDR3 protein: CASSRLGIPTNEQFF. CDR3 nucleotide sequence: TGTGCCAGCAGCAGACTCGGGATACCTACAAATGAGCAGTTCTTC. This chain links TRBV14 with TRBJ2-1, with D possibly TRBD2 on 5 matching bases. The V and J ends lost 5 bases and 7 bases respectively, with 18 bases between them. The CDR3 consists of 15 residues. CDR1 is SGHDN, CDR2 FVKESK, per germline.

The chain's CDR3 is CASSPQGTGNTIYF. The CDR3 coding sequence is TGTGCCAGCAGCCCCCAGGGGACAGGAAACACCATATATTTT. This chain joins TRBV6-5 and TRBJ1-3; possibly TRBD1 for D (6 bases). There are 14 residues in the CDR3. Per germline, CDR1 MNHEY and CDR2 SVGAGI. V was trimmed by 6 bases and J by 4 bases, leaving 13 bases between them.